These T cell receptor beta chains were read from a single sample in a study of T cells in Graves' hyperthyroidism and ophthalmopathy. TCRdb re-called the multiplex PCR reads with MiXCR, one entry per CDR3 protein. The sample shows hundreds of thousands of distinct CDR3 sequences, roughly 14% of them seen only once. The sample comprised blood. The receptor source for this set is a young man with Graves' ophthalmopathy. CDR3s include the opening cysteine and the closing phenylalanine or tryptophan. D genes are given only for firm matches. Clone size, where shown, is once, few, many, or a class for clones that have expanded.

D gene	V gene	clone size	J gene	CDR3 DNA	CDR3 protein
NA	TRBV4-2	few	TRBJ1-5	TGTGCCAGCAGCCAAGATCAGGGACTCGGTCAGCCCCAGCATTTT	CASSQDQGLGQPQHF
NA	TRBV12-3/TRBV12-4	few	TRBJ1-2	TGTGCCAGCAGCCGGGAGGGGGGACGAGGCTACACCTTC	CASSREGGRGYTF
NA	TRBV13	many	TRBJ1-5	TGTGCCAGCAGCTATTGGGGCAATCAGCCCCAGCATTTT	CASSYWGNQPQHF
NA	TRBV6-1	NA	TRBJ2-5	TGTGCCAGCAGTTCTCCGGGACTCCCGAAGGAGACCCAGTACTTC	CASSSPGLPKETQYF
NA	TRBV10-1	many	TRBJ2-3	TGCGCCAGCAGTGCGGCCTCCAGGGCCACAGATACGCAGTATTTT	CASSAASRATDTQYF
NA	TRBV4-1	many	TRBJ2-7	TGCGCCAGCAGCCAAAGGTGGGACGGAAACGAGCAGTACTTC	CASSQRWDGNEQYF
NA	TRBV2	many	TRBJ1-5	TGTGCCAGCAGGGCAGGAGGGCAGGGGTTGAGCAATCAGCCCCAGCATTTT	CASRAGGQGLSNQPQHF
NA	TRBV13	many	TRBJ2-1	TGTGCCAGCAGCTTAGGGGCTGGCAGATTGAGCTCCTACAATGAGCAGTTCTTC	CASSLGAGRLSSYNEQFF
NA	TRBV24-1	many	TRBJ2-2	TGTGCCACCAGTGGAACTAAGAACACCGGGGAGCTGTTTTTT	CATSGTKNTGELFF
NA	TRBV10-3	few	TRBJ1-2	TGTGCCATCAGTGACCTGACGGGGCTTGATGGCTACACCTTC	CAISDLTGLDGYTF
TRBD2	TRBV20-1	NA	TRBJ2-5	TGCAGTGCTCCCCTCTTTGGGACTAGCGGGGGGGGAAAAGAGACCCAGTACTTC	CSAPLFGTSGGGKETQYF
NA	TRBV19	NA	TRBJ1-5	TGTGCCAGTACCATGAAGGCAACGGGGTGGAGCAATCAGCCCCAGCATTTT	CASTMKATGWSNQPQHF
TRBD1	TRBV10-2	NA	TRBJ1-1	TGCGCCAGCAGTGACGGGACAGGGATTGCGGACACTGAAGCTTTCTTT	CASSDGTGIADTEAFF
NA	TRBV9	NA	TRBJ2-2	TGTGCCAGCACCGGAAGGACTCACACCGGGGAGCTGTTTTTT	CASTGRTHTGELFF
TRBD2	TRBV12-3/TRBV12-4	many	TRBJ2-2	TGTGCCAGCACCCGCGGACTAGTAACCGGGGAGCTGTTTTTT	CASTRGLVTGELFF
NA	TRBV7-3	many	TRBJ2-2	TGTGCCAGCGCGGGACAGAACACCGGGGAGCTGTTTTTT	CASAGQNTGELFF
NA	TRBV15	NA	TRBJ2-5	TGTGCCACCAGCAGGTTGGAGACCCAGTACTTC	CATSRLETQYF
TRBD2	TRBV12-5	many	TRBJ2-1	TGTGCTAGTGGTCCGGGACTATACAATGAGCAGTTCTTC	CASGPGLYNEQFF